Listed below are T cell receptor beta chains from one sample, sequenced in a study of shared clonotypes between healthy human individuals. Assay used: immunoSEQ multiplex PCR; TCRdb lists only in-frame clones, some missing. The table records approximately 100,000 clones, more than 65% of them present only once. The material sequenced was memory CD8+ T cells sorted from blood. All receptors derive from a woman between 25 and 40 years old in good health. Each CDR3 is given with its conserved first and last residue. Fields, in order: CDR3 protein, CDR3 DNA, D gene, V gene, clone size, J gene. D genes are given only for firm matches. The size entry is marked missing in some rows and otherwise reads once, few, many or a size class.

CASSEVEGTSDYYNEQFF | TGTGCCAGCAGTGAAGTGGAGGGGACTAGCGATTACTACAATGAGCAGTTCTTC | TRBD2 | TRBV25-1 | many | TRBJ2-1
CASSLGETGGEGTQYF | TGTGCCAGCAGCTTAGGGGAGACAGGGGGTGAGGGGACCCAGTACTTC | TRBD1 | TRBV5-6 | - | TRBJ2-5
CASSIYRTSGRTGETQYF | TGTGCCAGTAGTATTTACCGGACTAGCGGGAGAACAGGAGAGACCCAGTACTTC | TRBD2 | TRBV19 | - | TRBJ2-5
CASSSLGGNHNEQFF | TGTGCCAGCAGCTCCTTGGGGGGGAACCACAATGAGCAGTTCTTC | TRBD2 | TRBV7-9 | - | TRBJ2-1
CASGGDGLSTNEKLFF | TGTGCCAGCGGCGGGGACGGCCTTTCAACTAATGAAAAACTGTTTTTT | - | TRBV7-9 | - | TRBJ1-4
CASSGRKGRGGAEAFF | TGCGCCAGCAGCGGAAGAAAGGGCAGGGGAGGAGCTGAAGCTTTCTTT | - | TRBV4-1 | - | TRBJ1-1
CASSQDTGVVEPQHF | TGCGCCAGCAGCCAGGACACAGGGGTCGTGGAGCCCCAGCATTTT | TRBD1 | TRBV4-1 | - | TRBJ1-5
CASSFDSESYEQYF | TGTGCCAGCAGTTTTGATAGCGAGTCCTACGAGCAGTACTTC | - | TRBV6-6 | few | TRBJ2-7
CASSQSDSTGANVLTF | TGTGCCAGCAGCCAATCCGACAGTACTGGGGCCAACGTCCTGACTTTC | - | TRBV4-2 | few | TRBJ2-6
CASSRDLEREVGDTQYF | TGTGCCAGCAGCCGCGACCTAGAGCGGGAGGTGGGAGATACGCAGTATTTT | TRBD2 | TRBV27 | - | TRBJ2-3
CASSEPQQGISYNEQFF | TGCGCCAGCAGTGAGCCCCAACAGGGGATCTCCTACAATGAGCAGTTCTTC | TRBD1 | TRBV10-2 | once | TRBJ2-1
CASSLADRVQDTQYF | TGTGCCAGCAGCCTTGCGGACAGGGTGCAAGATACGCAGTATTTT | TRBD1 | TRBV11-2 | - | TRBJ2-3
CASSSNRGAINEQFF | TGTGCCAGCAGCTCCAACAGGGGGGCAATCAATGAGCAGTTCTTC | TRBD1 | TRBV5-6 | - | TRBJ2-1
CASSYGTPISKTEAFF | TGTGCCAGCAGCTATGGGACTCCAATCTCGAAGACTGAAGCTTTCTTT | - | TRBV5-4 | once | TRBJ1-1
CAWMRGTDSGNTIYF | TGTGCCTGGATGAGGGGAACGGACTCTGGAAACACCATATATTTT | - | TRBV30 | few | TRBJ1-3
CASSKGTGEADTQYF | TGTGCCAGCAGTAAAGGGACGGGAGAAGCAGATACGCAGTATTTT | - | TRBV6-4 | many | TRBJ2-3
CSVVYRATEAFF | TGCAGCGTTGTTTACAGGGCTACTGAAGCTTTCTTT | - | TRBV29-1 | - | TRBJ1-1
CASSRRLSAEQYF | TGTGCCAGCAGCCGTCGACTGAGTGCGGAGCAGTACTTC | - | TRBV28 | once | TRBJ2-7
CASSLALGGTGLSSDYGYTF | TGTGCCAGCAGCTTAGCTCTGGGCGGGACAGGGCTCTCGTCCGACTATGGCTACACCTTC | TRBD1 | TRBV7-8 | - | TRBJ1-2
CASSEGPLAGVSNEQYF | TGTGCCAGCAGTGAAGGACCACTAGCGGGAGTGAGTAACGAGCAGTACTTC | TRBD2 | TRBV2 | - | TRBJ2-7
CASSEEEGGAGHKYF | TGTGCCAGCAGTGAAGAAGAGGGGGGGGCAGGACATAAGTACTTC | - | TRBV6-1 | many | TRBJ2-7
CASSQGLAGGADTQYF | TGTGCCAGCAGCCAAGGACTAGCGGGAGGTGCGGATACGCAGTATTTT | TRBD2 | TRBV5-4 | few | TRBJ2-3
CASSDVFVLGQGENYEQYF | TGTGCCAGCAGTGATGTCTTCGTTTTGGGACAGGGGGAAAACTACGAGCAGTACTTC | TRBD1 | TRBV2 | - | TRBJ2-7
CASSIAVQGPNGYTF | TGTGCCAGCAGCATCGCCGTACAGGGGCCCAATGGCTACACCTTC | TRBD1 | TRBV9 | - | TRBJ1-2
CASSPGTGVTDTQYF | TGTGCCAGCAGCCCCGGGACAGGGGTCACAGATACGCAGTATTTT | TRBD1 | TRBV6-5 | - | TRBJ2-3
CASSLALGQGMGETQYF | TGTGCCAGCAGCTTGGCTTTGGGACAGGGGATGGGGGAGACCCAGTACTTC | TRBD1 | TRBV5-4 | - | TRBJ2-5
CAIGRGRINQPQHF | TGTGCCATCGGTCGAGGGAGAATTAATCAGCCCCAGCATTTT | - | TRBV10-3 | - | TRBJ1-5
CASSWTGSGMNTEAFF | TGTGCCAGCAGTTGGACAGGGTCAGGGATGAACACTGAAGCTTTCTTT | TRBD1 | TRBV9 | - | TRBJ1-1
CASSGGALREAQETQYF | TGCGCCAGCAGCGGGGGGGCACTGCGGGAGGCTCAAGAGACCCAGTACTTC | TRBD2 | TRBV5-1 | - | TRBJ2-5
CASSFRTAPNRGYGYTF | TGCGCCAGCAGCTTTAGGACAGCGCCTAACCGTGGGTATGGCTACACCTTC | - | TRBV5-1 | many | TRBJ1-2
CATSSGETDEQYF | TGTGCCACCAGCTCGGGGGAAACGGACGAGCAGTACTTC | - | TRBV6-1 | few | TRBJ2-7
CASSLGGGIGYEQYF | TGCGCCAGCAGCTTGGGGGGCGGGATTGGCTACGAGCAGTACTTC | - | TRBV5-1 | - | TRBJ2-7
CASSPGGGWFEQYF | TGTGCCAGCAGTCCGGGGGGAGGGTGGTTCGAGCAGTACTTC | TRBD2 | TRBV27 | - | TRBJ2-7
CASSFQRDSYEQYF | TGTGCCAGCAGTTTTCAGCGGGACAGCTACGAGCAGTACTTC | - | TRBV11-2 | - | TRBJ2-7
CASSRLARVDTQYF | TGTGCCAGCAGTAGACTAGCGCGCGTAGATACGCAGTATTTT | TRBD2 | TRBV28 | - | TRBJ2-3
CASSSPTGSDTEAFF | TGTGCCAGCAGCTCCCCGACAGGGAGTGATACTGAAGCTTTCTTT | TRBD1 | TRBV7-9 | - | TRBJ1-1
CASSDGTDTGELFF | TGTGCCAGCAGTGACGGGACAGACACCGGGGAGCTGTTTTTT | TRBD1 | TRBV6-4 | few | TRBJ2-2
CATHKETQYF | TGTGCCACCCACAAAGAGACCCAGTACTTC | - | TRBV25-1 | few | TRBJ2-5
CASRDLLVGNTIYF | TGTGCCAGCAGAGACCTACTGGTGGGAAACACCATATATTTT | - | TRBV28 | - | TRBJ1-3
CSVRDGSSYNSPLHF | TGCAGCGTCCGGGACGGGAGCTCCTATAATTCACCCCTCCACTTT | - | TRBV29-1 | - | TRBJ1-6